The table lists the clone carrying this TCR beta chain with a few counts. The sample belongs to a study of blood T cells in healthy people across ages. For the second PCR, which ran for 7 to 11 cycles, a sample-barcoded 5' primer and a J-beta primer mix were used. TCRdb independently ran MiXCR on the 5' RACE reads; one entry per CDR3 protein. The profile shows about 1,000,000 distinct CDR3 sequences, less than 50% of them singletons. Sequenced sample: blood. The TCR comes from a woman aged 55-70 years in good health.

The CDR3 protein is CASSGTVGYTF. The CDR3 region has the DNA TGTGCCAGCAGCGGGACTGTTGGCTACACCTTC. This sequence joins TRBV14 and TRBJ1-2; maybe TRBD1 (5 bases). V lost 5 bases to trimming and J lost 7 bases, with 8 bases between them. This CDR3 has 11 amino acids. Germline V gives CDR1 SGHDN, CDR2 FVKESK. The complete variable domain, with remaining parts taken from reference TRBV14 and TRBJ1-2, reads EAGVTQFPSHSVIEKGQTVTLRCDPISGHDNLYWYRRVMGKEIKFLLHFVKESKQDESGMPNNRFLAERTGGTYSTLKVQPAELEDSGVYFCASSGTVGYTFGSGTRLTVV.